These 16 T cell receptor beta chains were all obtained from the same sample, sequenced in a study of T cells after yellow fever vaccination. TCRdb processed the 5' RACE reads anew with MiXCR; each CDR3 protein has one entry. The sample yields more than 350,000 distinct CDR3 sequences, under 14% seen once. The sequencing used PBMCs, collected on the day of the first yellow fever vaccination. The receptor set was obtained from a man aged 18 to 30 who received the YFV17D yellow fever vaccine.

This chain uses TRBV28 with TRBJ2-3; D call uncertain. Trimming left V 6 bases short and J 0 bases short, with 10 bases between. The germline V gene encodes CDR1 MDHEN and CDR2 SYDVKM. The CDR3 runs 14 residues. CDR3 amino acids: CASSRQPSTDTQYF. CDR3 in DNA: TGTGCCAGCAGCCGTCAACCTAGCACAGATACGCAGTATTTT.

Only a few counts were recorded for this clonotype. This chain joins TRBV5-5 and TRBJ1-1; 10 bases map to TRBD1. V was clipped by 4 bases and J by 6 bases; unmatched bases: 9. The CDR3 extends over 15 amino acids. The germline V gene has CDR1 SGHKS and CDR2 YYEKEE (reference sequence). The CDR3 protein is CASSPDRGGIAEAFF. The CDR3 DNA reads as TGTGCCAGCAGCCCGGACAGGGGGGGAATAGCTGAAGCTTTCTTT.

This clonotype was recorded a few times. The J gene is TRBJ2-4, the V gene TRBV18; TRBD1 is a possible D gene (6 bases). The V gene's germline CDR1 is KGHSH and CDR2 LQKENI. The length of the CDR3 is 17 residues. Trimming took 5 bases from V and 0 from J, leaving 17 bases between them. CDR3 DNA sequence: TGTGCCAGCTCAGCGGAAGGGGGAATCCTAGCCAAAAACATTCAGTACTTC. Its translation: CASSAEGGILAKNIQYF.

V is TRBV5-1 and J is TRBJ2-1, with D maybe TRBD1 (6 bases). The germline V gene encodes CDR1 SGHRS and CDR2 YFSETQ. Trimming removed 3 bases from V and 2 bases from J, with 12 bases in between. The length of the CDR3 is 15 residues. CDR3 in DNA: TGCGCCAGCAGCTGGACAGAGAAGGCCTACAATGAGCAGTTCTTC. It is translated as CASSWTEKAYNEQFF.

In its sample, this clonotype was seen a few times. J is TRBJ1-1 and V is TRBV20-1, with TRBD1 matching 7 bases. V lost 5 bases and J lost 4; bases outside the gene matches: 10. CDR3 length equals 14 residues. CDR1 is DFQATT, CDR2 SNEGSKA, per germline (reference sequence). The CDR3 sequence is CSAPTADRATEAFF. In nucleotides, the CDR3 is TGCAGTGCTCCGACGGCCGACAGGGCCACTGAAGCTTTCTTT.

This sequence joins TRBV18 and TRBJ2-6; unclear D gene. V gave up 6 bases and J gave up 0 bases, with 9 bases separating them. Germline values: CDR1 KGHSH, CDR2 LQKENI. This CDR3 is built from 15 residues. This CDR3 is CASSAPSSGANVLTF. CDR3 nucleotides: TGTGCCAGCTCCGCACCAAGCTCTGGGGCCAACGTCCTGACTTTC.

V is TRBV5-6 and J is TRBJ2-7; tentative D call: TRBD2 (6 bases). CDR1 and CDR2 (germline): SGHDT, YYEEEE. The CDR3 contains 20 residues. The V end was cut by 5 bases, the J end by 4 bases, with 34 bases between. The CDR3 loop is CASSPKLVTTALLRGYEQYV. The CDR3 region has the DNA TGTGCCAGCAGTCCGAAGTTGGTGACAACCGCCCTTTTGCGGGGTTACGAGCAGTACGTC.

This rearrangement joins TRBV12-5 to TRBJ2-7; D is ambiguous. Trimming stripped 1 base from V and 3 bases from J, with 4 bases between. In germline, CDR1 is LGHNT, CDR2 FRNRAP. The CDR3 is made up of 12 amino acids. The CDR3 nucleotides read TGTGCTAGTGGTTTGGACTTCTACGAGCAGTACTTC. This encodes CASGLDFYEQYF.

This clonotype came up a few times. This chain connects TRBV12-3 or TRBV12-4 to TRBJ1-5; the D is unclear. This CDR3 comprises 13 residues. With 3 bases removed from V and 6 bases from J, the gap between germline ends came to 9 bases. The CDR3 coding sequence is TGTGCCAGCAGTTTGGTGAACGCTCAGCCCCAGCATTTT. Translation gives CASSLVNAQPQHF.

The chain employs TRBV4-1 and TRBJ2-1; 11 nucleotides agree with TRBD1. The ends lost 4 bases at V and 7 bases at J; junction bases unmatched: 9. This CDR3 region has 16 residues. Germline V lookup: CDR1 MGHRA, CDR2 YSYEKL. The CDR3 region is CASSLGQGASGNEQFF. Here the CDR3 DNA reads TGCGCCAGCAGCCTTGGACAGGGGGCTAGTGGGAATGAGCAGTTCTTC.

This clonotype came up a few times. This chain connects TRBV7-9 to TRBJ1-1; D may be TRBD1 (5 bases). CDR3 length equals 16 residues. Germline V lookup: CDR1 SEHNR, CDR2 FQNEAQ (reference sequence). V lost 7 bases and J 4 bases, leaving 22 bases between the germline ends. CDR3 sequence: CASTLGDRRGGTEAFF. For the CDR3, the DNA is TGTGCCAGCACCCTAGGGGACCGCCGGGGGGGCACTGAAGCTTTCTTT.

The chain uses TRBV7-8 and TRBJ1-2; 8 positions match TRBD1. Germline V gives CDR1 SGHVS, CDR2 FQNEAQ. The CDR3 runs to 19 residues. V was pared by 2 bases and J by 7 bases, with 21 bases of the junction left unmatched. The CDR3 DNA reads TGTGCCAGCAGCTTACTATTGGCAGGGGGCGAGCCCCTAACCGGTGGCTACACCTTC. This codes for CASSLLLAGGEPLTGGYTF.

In its sample, this clonotype was seen a few times. J is TRBJ2-6 and V is TRBV2; D is uncertain. This CDR3 has 13 residues. Per the germline V gene, CDR1 is SNHLY and CDR2 is FYNNEI. Trimming removed 7 bases at V and 4 bases at J, with 8 bases between. In nucleotides, the CDR3 is TGTGCCAGCAAGGCGGTCGGGGCCAACGTCCTGACTTTC. This encodes CASKAVGANVLTF. The full variable domain, its missing parts supplied by reference TRBV2 and TRBJ2-6, is EPEVTQTPSHQVTQMGQEVILRCVPISNHLYFYWYRQILGQKVEFLVSFYNNEISEKSEIFDDQFSVERPDGSNFTLKIRSTKLEDSAMYFCASKAVGANVLTFGAGSRLTVL.

Only a few counts were recorded for this clonotype. The chain carries TRBV10-2 and TRBJ2-1; 8 bases agree with TRBD2. The CDR3 is 16 amino acids. The J segment lost 0 bases and the V segment lost 5 bases, leaving 6 bases of the junction unmatched. Germline V gives CDR1 WSHSY, CDR2 SAAADI. CDR3 amino acids: CASSISGGSSYNEQFF. The CDR3 DNA sequence: TGCGCCAGCAGTATAAGCGGGGGAAGCTCCTACAATGAGCAGTTCTTC.

The sample holds a few counts of this clonotype. V gene TRBV12-3 or TRBV12-4 combines with J gene TRBJ1-1; 8 bases fit TRBD1. The length of the CDR3 is 14 residues. V lost 6 bases and J lost 4; bases outside the gene matches: 7. CDR3 loop: CASSATGGFTEAFF. CDR3 DNA sequence: TGTGCCAGCAGCGCAACAGGGGGTTTCACTGAAGCTTTCTTT.

This rearrangement joins TRBV3-1 to TRBJ1-4; D remains ambiguous. Trimming took 1 base from V and 8 from J, leaving 14 bases between them. The CDR3 totals 15 residues. Per germline, CDR1 LGHDT and CDR2 YNNKEL (reference sequence). CDR3 amino acids: CASSQGSTLGEKLFF. Written as DNA, the CDR3 is TGTGCCAGCAGCCAAGGAAGCACTCTCGGCGAAAAACTGTTTTTT.